This T cell receptor (beta chain) was captured in a study of blood T cell repertoires in COVID-19 (dated by TCRdb to about 2020). As for the study more broadly: The collaborator samples originated in the United States, Italy and Spain and spanned the acute and convalescent phases of COVID-19. Where available, HLA class I and class II types were taken from metadata supplied by the sample provider and were not determined by assay-based typing. The repertoires were released in a freely available public database meant as a resource for research on the immune response to SARS-CoV-2. Subjects who had been exposed to COVID-19, were actively infected with it, or had recovered from it provided the deeply sampled blood TCRbeta repertoires that made up the dataset. The prospective study material was composed of cDNA or gDNA derived from T cells, B-cell-depleted T cells, or PBMCs. Nearly every sample came with metadata listing a de-identified subject ID, COVID-19 status, age in years and sex. The samples were drawn from two sources: the first 160 participants of the ongoing ImmuneRACE study, and over 1,000 subjects contributed by 6 global collaborators.

With regard to this clone: Its cognate antigen has yet to be identified. It has no much larger one-base neighbor in the sample; base qualities were not kept.

The immunoSEQ Assay, a bias-controlled multiplex PCR, was used to amplify TCRbeta CDR3 regions from genomic DNA. The source study handled its data this way. Nucleated cell counts per sample were estimated from amplification of reference gene primers within the assay. Sequence reads were collapsed and filtered to measure the absolute abundance of every unique TCRbeta CDR3 rearrangement. Productive Simpson clonality was computed per sample as the square root of Simpson's diversity index over productive rearrangements. TCRdb carries this immuneACCESS record with in-frame sequences only. Its versions omit some clonotypes, under half of them owing to an unresolved V gene in the studies checked, with the rest unexplained. D and trimming were read from the DNA, whereas the V and J calls and clone size are those reported in that table. This sample has about 200,000 clones in its table, and around 84% of those were observed once. The ten largest clones take up roughly a sixth of the sample.

The germline V gene encodes CDR1 SGHNT and CDR2 YYREEE (reference sequence). Compared with germline, V lacks 1 base and J lacks 3 bases; bases without a gene match: 2. CDR3 length: 15 amino acids, cysteine to phenylalanine. The read is trimmed to its CDR3 DNA, 45 bases read in frame from base 1. Overall results and qualifications from the work: How much clinical and demographic metadata was included differed by source and by participant, and the metadata was provided uncurated.

Participants in the prospective study were aged about 18 to 95 years, lived in under 30 United States geographic areas, and enrolled through a virtual design. To assign participants to cohorts, the prospective study relied on clinical history that participants themselves reported in a screening survey and a study questionnaire. ImmuneRACE Cohort 3 recovered participants were defined by two consecutive negative NP/OP PCR tests, healthcare professional clearance, or symptom resolution. In the prospective study, whole blood, serum and a nasopharyngeal or oropharyngeal swab were collected from each participant by mobile phlebotomists. Additional blood draws and questionnaires over an approximately 2-month period could optionally be provided by prospective study participants. Prospective study blood samples were shipped either frozen or at room temperature before DNA extraction.

Sample: PBMCs or T cells enriched from blood (not recorded which). This chain joins TRBV5-4 to TRBJ2-1; TRBD2 matches 9 bases in the middle. This receptor was obtained from a man aged 35 to 55 who had recovered from COVID-19. The bases are TGTGCCAGCAGCTTGAGCGGGAGGAACTACAATGAGCAGTTCTTC. The translation is CASSLSGRNYNEQFF.